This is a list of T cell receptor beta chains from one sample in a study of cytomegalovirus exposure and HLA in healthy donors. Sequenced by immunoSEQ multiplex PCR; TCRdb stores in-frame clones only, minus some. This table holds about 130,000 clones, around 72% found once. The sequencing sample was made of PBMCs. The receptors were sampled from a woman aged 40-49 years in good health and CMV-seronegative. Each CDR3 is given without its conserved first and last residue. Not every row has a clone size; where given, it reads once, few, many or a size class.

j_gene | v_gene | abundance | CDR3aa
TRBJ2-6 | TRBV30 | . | AWSGRDRVSGANGLT
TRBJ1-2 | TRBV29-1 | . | SVPKQGLEGYT
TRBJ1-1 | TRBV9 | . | ASSPIVGVSEAF
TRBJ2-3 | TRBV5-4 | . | ASSLATDTQY
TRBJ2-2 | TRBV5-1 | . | ASSFGQGHTGELF
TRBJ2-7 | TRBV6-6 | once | ASSVTVGLASYEQY
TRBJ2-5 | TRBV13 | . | ASSLDAGGPQETQY
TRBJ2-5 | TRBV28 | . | ASSLYRGGQETQY
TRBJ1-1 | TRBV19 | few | ASSIEPDTEAF
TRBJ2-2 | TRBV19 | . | ASSPTRAGELF
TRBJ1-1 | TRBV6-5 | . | ASSYFGGANTEAF
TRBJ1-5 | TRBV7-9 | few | ASSLNCRAGGDNQPQH
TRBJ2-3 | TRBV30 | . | AWIAGGGGDTQY
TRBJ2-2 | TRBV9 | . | ASSPETMSNTGELF
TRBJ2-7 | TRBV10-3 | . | AISESREAYEQY
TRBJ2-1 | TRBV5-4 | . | ASSSQLVSSYNEQF
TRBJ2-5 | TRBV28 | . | ASRPSGRETQY
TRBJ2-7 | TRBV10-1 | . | ASSESPGVSYEQY
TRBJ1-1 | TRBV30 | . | AWSATGHTEAF
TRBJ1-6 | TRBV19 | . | ASSTTDRATLH
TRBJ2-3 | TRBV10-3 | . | AISESFSGRGTDTQY
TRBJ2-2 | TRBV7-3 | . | ASSSGLASNTGELF
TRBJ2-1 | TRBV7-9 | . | ASSSVEKQVYNEQF
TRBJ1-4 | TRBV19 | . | ASSKGFRVPNEKLF
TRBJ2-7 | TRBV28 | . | ASSFRYYEQY
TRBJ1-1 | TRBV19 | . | ASSTPGQGDTEAF
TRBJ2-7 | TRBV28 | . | ASSSQGFTYEQY
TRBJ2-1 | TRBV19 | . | ASSSRGSSNNEQF
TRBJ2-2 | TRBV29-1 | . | SGGVRGTGELF
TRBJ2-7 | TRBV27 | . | ASSADSYEQY
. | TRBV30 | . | AWRGDRVNGPYYEQY
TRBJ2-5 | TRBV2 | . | ASSRTGAIQETQY
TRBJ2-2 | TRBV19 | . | ASRLAGGSGELF
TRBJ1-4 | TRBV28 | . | ASSTTGYGGEKLF
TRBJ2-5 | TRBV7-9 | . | ASSLAGSQGETQY
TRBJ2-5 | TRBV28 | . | ASRKQGRGETQY
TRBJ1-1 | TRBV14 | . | ASSPPGRGAEAF
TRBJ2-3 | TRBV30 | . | AWSWLPSGSSDTQY
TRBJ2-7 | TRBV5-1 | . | ASSFSGGVPGEQY
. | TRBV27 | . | ASSFYQGPYEQY
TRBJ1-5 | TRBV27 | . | ASSLVGYNQPQH
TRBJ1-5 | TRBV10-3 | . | AISGTGKSDQPQH
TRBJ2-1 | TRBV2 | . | ASIGDEQF
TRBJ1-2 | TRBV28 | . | ASSSPTGGGYGYT
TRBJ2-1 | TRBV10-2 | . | ASSLTSGGGNEQF
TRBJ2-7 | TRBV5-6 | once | ASSPTGGYYEQY
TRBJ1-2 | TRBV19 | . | ASIPGHQATYGYT
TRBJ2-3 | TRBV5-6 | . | ASSLVGGSTDTQY
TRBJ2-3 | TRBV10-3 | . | ATRTSGVPSTDTQY
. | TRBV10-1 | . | ASRGGLAGGPQNYEQY
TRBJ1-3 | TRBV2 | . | ASSQIGLNSGNTIY
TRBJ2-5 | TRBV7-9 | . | ASSPQMYQETQY
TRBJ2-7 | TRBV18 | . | ASSGTSGFSYEQY